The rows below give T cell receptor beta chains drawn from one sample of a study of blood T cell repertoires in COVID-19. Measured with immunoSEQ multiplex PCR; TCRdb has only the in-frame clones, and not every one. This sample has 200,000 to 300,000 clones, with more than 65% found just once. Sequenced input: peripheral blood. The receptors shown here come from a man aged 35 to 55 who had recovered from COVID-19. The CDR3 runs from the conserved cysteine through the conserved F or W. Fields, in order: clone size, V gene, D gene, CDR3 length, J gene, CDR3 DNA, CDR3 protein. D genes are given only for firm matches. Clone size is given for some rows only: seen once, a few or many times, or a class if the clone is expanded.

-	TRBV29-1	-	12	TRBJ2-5	TGCAGCGTTGTGACAGGTCCAGAGACCCAGTACTTC	CSVVTGPETQYF
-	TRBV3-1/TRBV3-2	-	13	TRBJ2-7	TGTGCCAGCAGCCGAGCCATTGCCTACGAGCAGTACTTC	CASSRAIAYEQYF
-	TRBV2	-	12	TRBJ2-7	TGTGCCAGCAGCATCACTGAGAGGTTACAGTACTTC	CASSITERLQYF
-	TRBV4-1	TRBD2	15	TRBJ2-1	TGCGCCAGCAGCCAACCCAGCGGGGGGGCCCATGAGCAGTTCTTC	CASSQPSGGAHEQFF
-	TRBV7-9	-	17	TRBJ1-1	TGTGCCAGCAGCTTACCTAGAGGAGGGGCAGGGCACACTGAAGCTTTCTTT	CASSLPRGGAGHTEAFF
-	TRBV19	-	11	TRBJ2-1	TGTGCCAGTAGTATCGGGACAATCATCCTCTTC	CASSIGTIILF
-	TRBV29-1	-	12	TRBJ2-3	TGCAGCGTTGATGGTAGGGGAGATACGCAGTATTTT	CSVDGRGDTQYF
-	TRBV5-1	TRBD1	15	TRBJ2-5	TGCGCCAGCAGCTTAGGGAGGGACAGGGGAGAGACCCAGTACTTC	CASSLGRDRGETQYF
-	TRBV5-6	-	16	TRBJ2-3	TGTGCCAGCAGCCCGCCTAGGAGTAGGTTGTCAGATACGCAGTATTTT	CASSPPRSRLSDTQYF
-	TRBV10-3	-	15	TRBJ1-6	TGTGCCATCAGTGAGTCGAGGCAGCCAAATTCACCCCTCCACTTT	CAISESRQPNSPLHF
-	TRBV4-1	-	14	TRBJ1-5	TGCGCCAGCAGCCAACAGGGGAGCTATCAGCCCCAGCATTTT	CASSQQGSYQPQHF
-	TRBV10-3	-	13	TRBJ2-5	TGTGCCATCACCGACAGCTTAACGGAGACCCAGTACTTC	CAITDSLTETQYF
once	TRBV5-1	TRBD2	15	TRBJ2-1	TGCGCCAGCAGCTTGGCGAGACTAGCGGGAGACGAGCAGTTCTTC	CASSLARLAGDEQFF
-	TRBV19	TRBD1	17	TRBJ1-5	TGTGCCAGTAGTCCGCACCAGGGGGACAATAGCAATCAGCCCCAGCATTTT	CASSPHQGDNSNQPQHF
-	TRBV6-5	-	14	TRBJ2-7	TGTGCCAGTACACGTACCCTTTCTTCCTACGAGCAGTACTTC	CASTRTLSSYEQYF
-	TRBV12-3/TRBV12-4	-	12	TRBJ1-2	TGTGCCAGCAGTTTTAGTCCGAATGGCTACACCTTC	CASSFSPNGYTF
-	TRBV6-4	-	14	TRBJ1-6	TGTGCCAGAAAAGCTTACTCCTATAATTCACCCCTCCACTTT	CARKAYSYNSPLHF
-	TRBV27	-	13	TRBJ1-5	TGTGCCAGCAAGGCGGATGGCAATCAGCCCCAGCATTTT	CASKADGNQPQHF
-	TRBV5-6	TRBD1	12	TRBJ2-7	TGTGCCAGCAGCGCCCGGGACAGCGAGCAGTACTTC	CASSARDSEQYF
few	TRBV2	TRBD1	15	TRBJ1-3	TGTGCCAGCAGTGAAGACAGGGGGTTAGGAAACACCATATATTTT	CASSEDRGLGNTIYF
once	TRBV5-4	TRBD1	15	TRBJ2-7	TGTGCCAGCAGCTTGGCCACAGGGGGCTCCTACGAGCAGTACTTC	CASSLATGGSYEQYF
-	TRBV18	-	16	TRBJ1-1	TGTGCCAGCTCACCTGTCATAGAGAACTTGAACACTGAAGCTTTCTTT	CASSPVIENLNTEAFF
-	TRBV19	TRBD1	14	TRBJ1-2	TGTGCCAGTAACGGTCCAGGGGGTATATATGGCTACACCTTC	CASNGPGGIYGYTF
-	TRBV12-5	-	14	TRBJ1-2	TGTGCTAGTGGTTCTGACAGTGGGGACTATGGCTACACCTTC	CASGSDSGDYGYTF
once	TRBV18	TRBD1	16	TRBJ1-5	TGTGCCAGCTCACCAAGAGACAGGGGAAGCAATCAGCCCCAGCATTTT	CASSPRDRGSNQPQHF
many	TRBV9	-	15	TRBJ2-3	TGTGCCAGCAGCGTAATCGGAGACGGCACAGATACGCAGTATTTT	CASSVIGDGTDTQYF
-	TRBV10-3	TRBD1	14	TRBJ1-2	TGTGCCATCGGAAGGACAGGGTTGAAGGACGGCTACACCTTC	CAIGRTGLKDGYTF
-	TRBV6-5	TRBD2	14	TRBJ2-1	TGTGCCAGCAGTTACGGCGGGAGTAACAATGAGCAGTTCTTC	CASSYGGSNNEQFF
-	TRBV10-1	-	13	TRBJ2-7	TGCGCCAGCACCGGCCAGGGGTCCTACGAGCAGTACTTC	CASTGQGSYEQYF
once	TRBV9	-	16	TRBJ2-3	TGTGCCAGCAGCGTAGAGGTGGGAGCGACCCCAGATACGCAGTATTTT	CASSVEVGATPDTQYF